Listed below are T cell receptor beta chains from one sample, sequenced in a study of OX40 agonist ivuxolimab in advanced cancers. The table came from immunoSEQ multiplex PCR; TCRdb's copy has only in-frame clones and leaves some out. The sample includes approximately 58,000 clones, around 80% of them seen just once. The sequenced sample was CD4+ or CD8+ T cells sorted from blood, obtained in a trial of the OX40 agonist ivuxolimab. These receptors were collected from an adult with an advanced solid tumor such as melanoma, head and neck, liver or kidney cancer. The CDR3 runs from the conserved cysteine through the conserved F or W. The D gene is left open where the match is weak. Size is stated for part of the rows, as once, few or many counts, or as a class when the clone is expanded.

V	J	size	D	CDR3	DNA
TRBV7-9	TRBJ1-4	-	-	CASSSTIRRDPNEKLFF	TGTGCCAGCAGCTCAACAATTCGAAGGGATCCGAATGAAAAACTGTTTTTT
TRBV6-1	TRBJ1-2	-	TRBD1	CASSEGTGIYGYTF	TGTGCCAGCAGTGAGGGGACAGGGATCTATGGCTACACCTTC
TRBV2	TRBJ2-7	-	-	CATGTVTYEQYF	TGTGCCACTGGGACGGTTACCTACGAGCAGTACTTC
TRBV30	TRBJ2-7	-	TRBD1	CAWRQGAYEQYF	TGTGCCTGGCGACAGGGAGCCTACGAGCAGTACTTC
TRBV28	TRBJ2-7	-	TRBD2	CASSLHLAALSYEQYF	TGTGCCAGCAGTCTTCACCTAGCGGCCCTCTCCTACGAGCAGTACTTC
TRBV18	TRBJ1-5	once	-	CASSQGLGNQPQHF	TGTGCCAGCTCACAGGGTCTAGGCAATCAGCCCCAGCATTTT
TRBV30	TRBJ1-1	-	-	CASQGNTEAFF	TGTGCCTCCCAGGGAAACACTGAAGCTTTCTTT
TRBV4-1	TRBJ1-2	many	-	CASSQVVSKFKLPMPTF	TGCGCCAGCAGCCAAGTGGTTAGCAAATTTAAGCTACCTATGCCCACCTTC
TRBV27	TRBJ2-1	-	TRBD2	CASTTLAGGREQFF	TGTGCCAGCACCACCCTAGCGGGAGGTCGTGAGCAGTTCTTC
TRBV9	TRBJ2-3	once	TRBD2	CASSVASLAGATDTQYF	TGTGCCAGCAGCGTAGCTTCCCTAGCGGGAGCGACAGATACGCAGTATTTT
TRBV4-2	TRBJ2-1	-	TRBD2	CASSQVKAGGVGEQFF	TGTGCCAGCAGCCAGGTCAAAGCGGGAGGAGTTGGGGAGCAGTTCTTC
TRBV10-1	TRBJ2-7	-	-	CASSVSPVRYEQYF	TGCGCCAGCAGTGTGTCCCCAGTACGCTACGAGCAGTACTTC
TRBV2	TRBJ2-7	-	-	CASSEFGGSLNYEQYF	TGTGCCAGCAGTGAGTTCGGGGGCAGCCTAAACTACGAGCAGTACTTC
TRBV6-5	TRBJ1-1	-	TRBD1	CASSGSRGRSEAFF	TGTGCCAGCAGCGGAAGCAGGGGGCGTTCTGAAGCTTTCTTT
TRBV6-1	TRBJ2-7	once	TRBD1	CATARGTREQYF	TGTGCCACCGCCAGGGGGACACGGGAGCAGTACTTC
TRBV29-1	TRBJ2-7	-	TRBD1	CSVAGTGGYEQYF	TGCAGCGTTGCCGGGACAGGGGGCTACGAGCAGTACTTC
TRBV30	TRBJ2-7	once	-	CAWSGGQGVSYEQYF	TGTGCCTGGAGTGGGGGGCAGGGCGTCTCCTACGAGCAGTACTTC
TRBV10-3	TRBJ2-5	-	-	CAISVGGETQYF	TGTGCCATCAGTGTCGGCGGAGAGACCCAGTACTTC
TRBV11-3	TRBJ1-1	-	-	CASSLEGDTEAFF	TGTGCCAGCAGCCTAGAGGGGGACACTGAAGCTTTCTTT
TRBV19	TRBJ2-1	-	TRBD2	CASSIVPGLAYNEQFF	TGTGCCAGTAGTATAGTTCCGGGACTAGCCTACAATGAGCAGTTCTTC
TRBV30	TRBJ1-5	-	-	CAWSITSAQPQHF	TGTGCCTGGAGTATAACTTCAGCTCAGCCCCAGCATTTT
TRBV4-2	TRBJ2-1	once	-	CASSQAGPSYNEQFF	TGTGCCAGCAGCCAAGCCGGACCCTCCTACAATGAGCAGTTCTTC
TRBV30	TRBJ2-7	-	-	CAWSVRGSGYEQHF	TGTGCCTGGAGTGTCCGGGGATCGGGCTACGAGCAGCACTTC
TRBV5-5	TRBJ1-5	-	-	CASSSDSYSNQPQHF	TGTGCCAGCAGTTCTGACAGTTATAGCAATCAGCCCCAGCATTTT
TRBV20-1	TRBJ2-7	-	-	CSARSRPEQYF	TGCAGTGCTAGATCCCGGCCCGAGCAGTACTTC
TRBV6-6	TRBJ1-1	-	-	CASSYSRQGMREAFF	TGTGCCAGCAGTTACTCGAGGCAGGGGATGCGTGAAGCTTTCTTT
TRBV28	TRBJ2-5	-	TRBD2	CASSPSGRAGQETQYF	TGTGCCAGCAGTCCTAGCGGGAGAGCGGGTCAAGAGACCCAGTACTTC
TRBV7-2	TRBJ1-6	-	-	CASSLELARNSPLHF	TGTGCCAGCAGCTTAGAGCTGGCGCGGAATTCACCCCTCCACTTT
TRBV27	TRBJ2-3	-	-	CASSPPLSPDTQYF	TGTGCCAGCAGTCCCCCCCTCAGTCCAGATACGCAGTATTTT
TRBV14	TRBJ1-4	-	TRBD1	CASSQGQINEKLFF	TGTGCCAGCAGCCAGGGACAGATCAATGAAAAACTGTTTTTT
TRBV2	TRBJ1-4	-	-	CASRQGINEKLFF	TGTGCCAGCAGACAGGGTATCAATGAAAAACTGTTTTTT
TRBV12-5	TRBJ2-1	-	-	CASGLGQGLSNEQFF	TGTGCTAGTGGTTTGGGTCAGGGGTTAAGCAATGAGCAGTTCTTC
TRBV18	TRBJ2-3	-	TRBD2	CASSRGLAGTTDTQYF	TGTGCCAGCTCACGTGGACTAGCGGGGACCACAGATACGCAGTATTTT
TRBV5-1	TRBJ2-1	-	TRBD2	CASSLVSGGPSSYNEQFF	TGCGCCAGCAGCTTGGTTAGCGGGGGACCGAGCTCCTACAATGAGCAGTTCTTC
TRBV18	TRBJ2-7	once	-	CASSPNRVHDEQYF	TGTGCCAGCTCACCAAACAGGGTCCACGACGAGCAGTACTTC
TRBV4-2	TRBJ2-2	once	-	CASSQGVTNTGELFF	TGTGCCAGCAGCCAAGGTGTCACTAACACCGGGGAGCTGTTTTTT
TRBV11-2	TRBJ2-3	-	-	CASSFRDGTDTQYF	TGTGCCAGCAGCTTCCGGGACGGCACAGATACGCAGTATTTT
TRBV6-5	TRBJ1-1	-	-	CASGGPEAFF	TGTGCCAGCGGAGGCCCTGAAGCTTTCTTT
TRBV7-2	TRBJ1-1	-	TRBD1	CASSLRGGTGGTEAFF	TGTGCCAGCAGCTTAAGAGGGGGGACAGGGGGCACTGAAGCTTTCTTT
TRBV7-8	TRBJ2-7	-	-	CASSLWDLEQYF	TGTGCCAGCAGCTTGTGGGATCTCGAGCAGTACTTC
TRBV30	TRBJ1-5	-	TRBD1	CAWSVQTGGWNQPQHF	TGTGCCTGGAGTGTACAGACAGGGGGATGGAATCAGCCCCAGCATTTT
TRBV5-1	TRBJ1-4	-	TRBD1	CASSFRLTGTNEKLFF	TGCGCCAGCAGCTTCCGGTTGACAGGGACTAATGAAAAACTGTTTTTT
TRBV6-5	TRBJ2-1	-	TRBD2	CASSYGVAGDNEQFF	TGTGCCAGCAGTTACGGGGTAGCGGGAGACAATGAGCAGTTCTTC
TRBV28	TRBJ2-7	-	-	CASWDETYEQYF	TGTGCCAGCTGGGACGAAACCTACGAGCAGTACTTC
TRBV11-2	TRBJ1-2	few	TRBD1	CASSFRDRMIGYGYTF	TGTGCCAGCAGCTTCCGGGACAGGATGATTGGCTATGGCTACACCTTC
TRBV2	TRBJ2-3	-	-	CASRRVADTDTQYF	TGTGCCAGCAGGAGAGTAGCGGATACAGATACGCAGTATTTT
TRBV5-4	TRBJ2-5	-	-	CASSFLDSFQETQYF	TGTGCCAGCAGCTTTCTGGACAGCTTTCAAGAGACCCAGTACTTC
TRBV7-8	TRBJ2-5	-	TRBD2	CASSRWEGIVEETQYF	TGTGCCAGCAGCCGTTGGGAGGGTATTGTCGAAGAGACCCAGTACTTC
TRBV9	TRBJ2-2	-	-	CASSVEWGPVGELFF	TGTGCCAGCAGCGTAGAGTGGGGGCCTGTCGGGGAGCTGTTTTTT
TRBV6-8	TRBJ1-2	-	-	CASPLRGLYTF	TGTGCCAGCCCACTGAGGGGTTTATACACCTTC
TRBV6-5	TRBJ1-5	few	-	CASSLDRNQPQHF	TGTGCCAGCAGCCTAGACAGGAATCAGCCCCAGCATTTT
TRBV5-5	TRBJ1-5	-	-	CASSSTDYSNQPQHF	TGTGCCAGCAGCTCAACGGATTATAGCAATCAGCCCCAGCATTTT
TRBV11-2	TRBJ1-4	-	TRBD1	CASSITGGTRKLFF	TGTGCCAGCAGCATTACAGGGGGAACGCGAAAACTGTTTTTT
TRBV5-1	TRBJ1-2	-	-	CASSSVDNYGYTF	TGCGCCAGCAGCTCCGTAGACAACTATGGCTACACCTTC
TRBV6-1	TRBJ1-3	-	-	CASGSAGNTIYF	TGTGCCAGCGGAAGCGCGGGAAACACCATATATTTT
TRBV19	TRBJ2-3	-	TRBD2	CASSIVVETSGGVADTQYF	TGTGCCAGTAGTATAGTAGTCGAGACTAGCGGGGGGGTTGCTGATACGCAGTATTTT
TRBV28	TRBJ1-4	few	-	CASSPPVRGEKLFF	TGTGCCAGCAGTCCCCCCGTTAGGGGTGAAAAACTGTTTTTT
TRBV29-1	TRBJ1-1	-	-	CSVEDGGTEAFF	TGCAGCGTTGAAGATGGGGGGACTGAAGCTTTCTTT